This T cell receptor beta chain derives from a study of blood T cell repertoires in COVID-19. Study context: Both acute and convalescent COVID-19 samples were obtained from the United States, Italy and Spain. T cells, B-cell-depleted T cells, or PBMCs supplied cDNA or gDNA.

This clone was detected once. Original methodology: Cell counts per sample came from amplifying reference gene primers. Data came from immunoSEQ multiplex PCR; TCRdb stores just in-frame clones and leaves some out. V and J calls and clone size are as listed in that table; D and trimming were resolved from the DNA. The sample has roughly 100,000 clones, around 80% seen once; the top ten hold 14% to 15%. Trimming at V came to 6 bases and at J to 11 bases, leaving 4 bases not matched to a gene. The CDR3 is 10 amino acids. Germline V gene sequence: CDR1 DFQATT, CDR2 SNEGSKA (reference sequence). The sample comprised peripheral blood. This chain uses TRBV20-1 with TRBJ1-5, with TRBD1 matching over 7 bases. This clonotype originated in a woman aged 55-75 years with acute or convalescent COVID-19. Written as DNA, the CDR3 is TGCAGTGCAGAACAGGGGACCCAGCATTTT. It encodes CSAEQGTQHF.